These 22 T cell receptor beta chains were all obtained from the same sample, sequenced in a study of control samples from healthy donors and cancer patients. Data came from immunoSEQ multiplex PCR; TCRdb stores just in-frame clones and leaves some out. This sample has 90,000 to 150,000 clones, with around nine tenths found just once. The sample taken for sequencing was blood. These receptors came from a man aged 30 to 45 in good health.

V and J are TRBV2 and TRBJ2-1; D might be TRBD2 (5 bases). Germline V CDR1 and CDR2: SNHLY, FYNNEI. The V end lost 7 bases, the J end lost 3 bases, and 16 bases lay between the germline ends. The length of the CDR3 is 15 residues. This chain's CDR3 is CASTRRTVGYNEQFF. The CDR3 nucleotides are TGTGCCAGCACTAGGCGGACTGTAGGCTACAATGAGCAGTTCTTC. Full variable domain (rest looked up from reference TRBV2 and TRBJ2-1): EPEVTQTPSHQVTQMGQEVILRCVPISNHLYFYWYRQILGQKVEFLVSFYNNEISEKSEIFDDQFSVERPDGSNFTLKIRSTKLEDSAMYFCASTRRTVGYNEQFFGPGTRLTVL.

J is TRBJ1-5 and V is TRBV18; no clear D gene. The germline V gene has CDR1 KGHSH and CDR2 LQKENI. V lost 3 bases and J 2 bases, leaving 8 bases between the germline ends. The CDR3 has 14 amino acids. For the CDR3, the DNA is TGTGCCAGCTCACCCACCGACGGCAATCAGCCCCAGCATTTT. Translated, it gives CASSPTDGNQPQHF.

This chain uses TRBV7-2 with TRBJ1-1; D unresolved. There are 15 residues in the CDR3. CDR1 is SGHTA, CDR2 FQGNSA, per germline. V dropped 5 bases and J dropped 3 bases, with 16 bases sitting between them. The CDR3 sequence is CASSLTGGRDTEAFF. As DNA, the CDR3 is TGTGCCAGCAGCCTGACGGGAGGGCGGGACACTGAAGCTTTCTTT.

The chain has TRBV19 and TRBJ2-1; TRBD2 matches at 7 bases. CDR3 size: 13 residues. CDR1 and CDR2 (germline): LNHDA, SQIVND (reference sequence). J lost 2 bases, V lost 9 bases, and 4 bases had no gene match. This chain's CDR3 is CASGGWTYNEQFF. DNA for the CDR3: TGTGCCAGCGGGGGGTGGACCTACAATGAGCAGTTCTTC.

V gene TRBV30 combines with J gene TRBJ1-6; a possible D gene is TRBD1 (6 bases). V lost 2 bases, J lost 5 bases, and 13 bases lay in between. CDR3 length equals 15 residues. Germline CDR1 and CDR2: GTSNPN and SVGIG (reference sequence). CDR3 sequence: CAWSTWGRDNSPLHF. CDR3 coding DNA: TGTGCCTGGAGTACTTGGGGGCGCGATAATTCACCCCTCCACTTT.

The genes are TRBV6-1 and TRBJ1-6; D gene unclear. The length of the CDR3 is 14 residues. V gave up 2 bases and J gave up 10 bases, with 12 bases separating them. Germline values: CDR1 MNHNS, CDR2 SASEGT. This chain's CDR3 is CASSEFVRASPLHF. CDR3 coding DNA: TGTGCCAGCAGTGAATTCGTACGGGCCTCACCCCTCCACTTT.

The rearrangement uses TRBV5-1 and TRBJ2-5; D gene unclear. This CDR3 has 11 amino acids. V was shortened by 4 bases and J by 4 bases, with 5 bases between the two germline ends. The germline V gene encodes CDR1 SGHRS and CDR2 YFSETQ. As DNA, the CDR3 is TGCGCCAGCAGCGAGTTAGAGACCCAGTACTTC. Its translation is CASSELETQYF. The entire variable domain, with the rest obtained from reference TRBV5-1 and TRBJ2-5, is as follows: KAGVTQTPRYLIKTRGQQVTLSCSPISGHRSVSWYQQTPGQGLQFLFEYFSETQRNKGNFPGRFSGRQFSNSRSEMNVSTLELGDSALYLCASSELETQYFGPGTRLLVL.

This chain connects TRBV14 to TRBJ2-7, with 9 bases identical to TRBD1. The CDR3 runs 17 residues. Germline V gene sequence: CDR1 SGHDN, CDR2 FVKESK. With 0 bases clipped from V and 5 bases from J, the junction kept 11 bases outside the gene matches. The CDR3 region has the DNA TGTGCCAGCAGCCAAGATCTAGGGACAGGGTGGACCAACGAGCAGTACTTC. This codes for CASSQDLGTGWTNEQYF. The variable domain in full, with the rest retrieved from reference TRBV14 and TRBJ2-7, is EAGVTQFPSHSVIEKGQTVTLRCDPISGHDNLYWYRRVMGKEIKFLLHFVKESKQDESGMPNNRFLAERTGGTYSTLKVQPAELEDSGVYFCASSQDLGTGWTNEQYFGPGTRLTVT.

The chain carries TRBV24-1 and TRBJ2-3; D remains ambiguous. V was pared by 1 base and J by 1 base, with 11 bases between. The CDR3 is 16 residues long. In germline, CDR1 is KGHDR, CDR2 SFDVKD. The DNA of the CDR3 is TGTGCCACCAGTGATTTTTTGGGTGCGCGCACAGATACGCAGTATTTT. Translated, it gives CATSDFLGARTDTQYF.

The chain recombines TRBV5-1 with TRBJ1-4; tentative D call: TRBD1 (5 bases). Germline lookup yields CDR1 SGHRS and CDR2 YFSETQ. V lost 4 bases and J 8 bases, leaving 18 bases between the germline ends. CDR3 length equals 15 residues. CDR3: CASSLGTGRGEKLFF. Here the CDR3 DNA reads TGCGCCAGCAGCCTGGGAACAGGTCGCGGAGAAAAACTGTTTTTT.

V gene TRBV5-1 combines with J gene TRBJ2-7; 9 bases agree with TRBD1. Germline CDR1 and CDR2: SGHRS and YFSETQ. CDR3 length equals 15 residues. V lost 5 bases to trimming and J lost 2 bases; unmatched junction nucleotides: 8. CDR3 coding DNA: TGCGCCAGCAGGAACCTGGACAGGGGAACCTACGAGCAGTACTTC. Translated, it gives CASRNLDRGTYEQYF.

This chain joins TRBV28 and TRBJ1-3, with D perhaps TRBD1 (5 bases). This CDR3 contains 14 residues. Per germline, CDR1 MDHEN and CDR2 SYDVKM. Trimming removed 7 bases from V and 2 bases from J, with 12 bases in between. The CDR3 coding sequence is TGTGCCAGCATTACTACAGGTACTGGAAACACCATATATTTT. Translated, it gives CASITTGTGNTIYF.

The chain carries TRBV5-1 and TRBJ2-5; 11 bases fit TRBD2. This CDR3 region has 15 residues. The V gene end was trimmed by 4 bases and the J gene end by 4 bases; junction bases not matched to a gene: 6. Per the germline V gene, CDR1 is SGHRS and CDR2 is YFSETQ. The CDR3 DNA reads TGCGCCAGCAGCAAGGGACTAGCGGAGCCAGAGACCCAGTACTTC. Translation gives CASSKGLAEPETQYF.

The rearrangement uses TRBV3-1 (or the pseudogene TRBV3-2) and TRBJ2-1, with D maybe TRBD2 (6 bases). CDR1 and CDR2 from the germline V gene are LGHDT and YNNKEL (reference sequence). The CDR3 covers 15 residues. V was shortened by 3 bases and J by 5 bases, with 14 bases between the two germline ends. The CDR3 DNA is TGTGCCAGCAGCCAGGGCGGGACGAAACACAATGAGCAGTTCTTC. This codes for CASSQGGTKHNEQFF.

The rearrangement uses TRBV13 and TRBJ2-7; D might be TRBD1 (5 bases). Germline lookup yields CDR1 PRHDT and CDR2 FYEKMQ (reference sequence). This CDR3 region has 13 residues. V dropped 4 bases and J dropped 1 base, with 8 bases sitting between them. CDR3 loop: CASSSDRSYEQYF. Written as DNA, the CDR3 is TGTGCCAGCAGCTCCGACAGATCCTACGAGCAGTACTTC.

The chain employs TRBV10-1 and TRBJ2-3; tentatively, D is TRBD1 (5 bases). The germline CDR1 and CDR2 sequences are WNHNN and SYGVQD (reference sequence). Deletions cut 5 bases from V and 5 bases from J, with 11 bases between. The CDR3 contains 13 residues. In DNA form, the CDR3 reads TGCGCCAGCAGTTCAGGGCAGGGAGATACGCAGTATTTT. Amino acids: CASSSGQGDTQYF.

This rearrangement joins TRBV5-8 to TRBJ1-5; D is undetermined. The germline V gene encodes CDR1 SGHTS and CDR2 YDEGEE. This CDR3 has 14 residues. The V end lost 0 bases, the J end lost 3 bases, and 7 bases lay between the germline ends. CDR3: CASSLGGPNQPQHF. CDR3 sequence (DNA): TGTGCCAGCAGCTTGGGTGGACCCAATCAGCCCCAGCATTTT.

The CDR3 reads CASSLVSNTGELFF. CDR3 DNA sequence: TGTGCCAGCAGCTTGGTGTCTAACACCGGGGAGCTGTTTTTT. The genes are TRBV5-4 and TRBJ2-2; D gene uncertain. Germline V CDR1 and CDR2: SGHNT, YYREEE (reference sequence). V was pared by 0 bases and J by 2 bases, with 5 bases between. CDR3 length: 14 amino acids.

J is TRBJ2-5 and V is TRBV24-1; D is ambiguous. Trimming shortened V by 9 bases and J by 5 bases, and 9 bases separated the two germline ends. The V gene's germline CDR1 is KGHDR and CDR2 SFDVKD. The CDR3 covers 11 residues. In DNA, the CDR3 is TGTGCCACCCAACATGGCGAGACCCAGTACTTC. Translation: CATQHGETQYF.

The genes are TRBV7-2 and TRBJ2-7; no definite D call. The CDR3 is made up of 12 amino acids. V shed 5 bases and J shed 0 bases, with 5 bases lying between them. Germline loops: CDR1 SGHTA, CDR2 FQGNSA. The CDR3 reads CASSPRSYEQYF. In nucleotides, the CDR3 is TGTGCCAGCAGCCCACGCTCCTACGAGCAGTACTTC.

The rearrangement joins TRBV14 to TRBJ1-5, with no clear D. Germline V gives CDR1 SGHDN, CDR2 FVKESK. V lost 4 bases, J lost 0 bases, and 16 bases lay in between. This CDR3 has 17 amino acids. The CDR3, as DNA: TGTGCCAGCAGCCGCCTGGTAATTGGTTATAGCAATCAGCCCCAGCATTTT. Amino acids: CASSRLVIGYSNQPQHF.

V usage is TRBV5-1 and J usage is TRBJ1-1; possibly TRBD1 for D (6 bases). The CDR3 contains 14 residues. V lost 3 bases, J lost 6 bases, and 15 bases lay in between. Germline CDR1 reads SGHRS; CDR2 reads YFSETQ. The CDR3 region is CASSSGGKTAEAFF. For the CDR3, the DNA is TGCGCCAGCAGCTCGGGGGGCAAAACGGCTGAAGCTTTCTTT.